Listed here are 2 T cell receptor beta chains from one sample, sequenced in a study of T cell repertoires in cytomegalovirus infection. MiXCR, applied by TCRdb to the reads, yields one record per CDR3 protein. The data show some 560,000 distinct CDR3 sequences, about 39% seen once. These receptors have no identified antigens. The sequences come from cultured PBMCs, collected from culture after CMV antigen stimulation. The source is a human donor in good health (CMV status not recorded). Some clones in this sample may be carry-over from other donors' samples.

This chain connects TRBV5-4 to TRBJ2-7; TRBD1 matches at 10 bases. The CDR3 has 14 residues. With 3 bases clipped from V and 3 bases from J, the junction kept 3 bases outside the gene matches. Germline V gene lookup returns CDR1 SGHNT and CDR2 YYREEE (reference sequence). CDR3 sequence reads: CASSWDRGGYEQYF. The CDR3 DNA follows: TGTGCCAGCAGCTGGGACAGGGGTGGCTACGAGCAGTACTTC.

V gene TRBV20-1 combines with J gene TRBJ2-2, with TRBD2 identical over 9 bases. The CDR3 is made up of 19 amino acids. Unmatched junction bases numbered 21, after V lost 6 bases and J lost 4 bases. Germline V gives CDR1 DFQATT, CDR2 SNEGSKA (reference sequence). CDR3 sequence reads: CSAPRTGGASGGFTGELFF. The CDR3 DNA sequence: TGCAGTGCCCCCAGGACCGGGGGGGCCAGCGGGGGGTTCACCGGGGAGCTGTTTTTT.